The 8 T cell receptor beta chains below were found in one sample sequenced in a study of regulatory T cells in long-lasting Graves disease. Time point reported: persistent/refractory GD, antithyroid drugs over 5 years with positive TRAb. The TCR library was prepared using RNA isolated from PBMCs. HTBI primers from iRepertoire and Arm-PCR of CDR3 regions yielded the TCR beta libraries. From the multiplex PCR reads, TCRdb called clonotypes with MiXCR, one entry per CDR3 protein. The sample shows a few hundred thousand distinct CDR3 sequences, 23% of them seen only once. The sample was peripheral blood mononuclear cells (PBMCs), taken when the disease was refractory, from a patient treated with antithyroid drugs. Receptors originate from a female donor with Graves disease.

In this sample, this clonotype turned up many times. The gene calls are TRBV20-1 and TRBJ1-2; perhaps TRBD1 as D (5 bases). This CDR3 has 18 amino acids. CDR1 DFQATT and CDR2 SNEGSKA come from the germline V gene (reference sequence). V was clipped by 5 bases and J by 1 base, with 26 bases between them. The CDR3 region has the DNA TGCAGTGCTCGGAGGTGGCCCAAACAATCGACAGATAACTATGGCTACACCTTC. Translated: CSARRWPKQSTDNYGYTF.

This clonotype has at least ten counts. This chain connects TRBV7-9 to TRBJ2-5, with 7 nucleotides matching TRBD1. CDR3 size: 14 residues. Germline values: CDR1 SEHNR, CDR2 FQNEAQ (reference sequence). The J segment lost 4 bases and the V segment lost 4 bases, leaving 6 bases of the junction unmatched. The DNA for the CDR3 is TGTGCCAGCAGCTCCGACAGGGCGGCAGAGACCCAGTACTTC. This gives the protein CASSSDRAAETQYF.

This clonotype came up a few times. The chain combines TRBV19 with TRBJ1-2; TRBD1 is a possible D gene (5 bases). V dropped 5 bases and J dropped 6 bases, with 13 bases sitting between them. CDR3 length: 13 amino acids. Per the germline V gene, CDR1 is LNHDA and CDR2 is SQIVND (reference sequence). The CDR3 loop reads CASSASGRNGYTF. The CDR3 DNA is TGTGCCAGTAGTGCCTCAGGGCGGAATGGCTACACCTTC.

This clonotype was observed a few times. The V and J genes are TRBV20-1 and TRBJ1-4, with 10 positions matching TRBD1. Trimming removed 4 bases from V and 7 bases from J; junction bases left unmatched: 3. CDR3 length: 13 amino acids. The V gene's germline CDR1 is DFQATT and CDR2 SNEGSKA (reference sequence). The chain's CDR3 is CSATDRGSEKLFF. For the CDR3, the DNA is TGCAGTGCTACGGACAGGGGGAGTGAAAAACTGTTTTTT.

In this sample, this clonotype turned up many times. J is TRBJ1-4 and V is TRBV6-1, with D possibly TRBD1 on 6 matching bases. Germline CDR1 is MNHNS and CDR2 is SASEGT. V lost 6 bases, J lost 6 bases, and 14 bases lay in between. The CDR3 totals 14 residues. The CDR3 spells CASRATGGDEKLFF. The CDR3 DNA sequence: TGTGCCAGCAGAGCGACAGGAGGGGATGAAAAACTGTTTTTT.

The rearrangement joins TRBV9 to TRBJ2-3, with unresolved D. In germline, CDR1 is SGDLS, CDR2 YYNGEE. The CDR3 is 19 amino acids. V lost 0 bases and J 0 bases, leaving 20 bases between the germline ends. CDR3 residues: CASSVEAGPTLSSTDTQYF. CDR3 nucleotide sequence: TGTGCCAGCAGCGTAGAGGCTGGGCCGACTTTGTCTAGCACAGATACGCAGTATTTT.

The gene calls are TRBV19 and TRBJ2-1; 7 bases line up with TRBD2. The junction had 7 bases not matched to a gene; V was cut back by 4 bases and J by 7 bases. Germline assignment: CDR1 LNHDA and CDR2 SQIVND (reference sequence). This CDR3 spans 14 amino acids. CDR3 sequence (DNA): TGTGCCAGTAGTAGGCGCGGGAGCCGAAATGAGCAGTTCTTC. This translates into CASSRRGSRNEQFF.

On this clonotype: A much more abundant neighbour one base away suggests this may be a read error. V gene TRBV28 combines with J gene TRBJ1-1; D might be TRBD1 (5 bases). Germline lookup yields CDR1 MDHEN and CDR2 SYDVKM. The V end lost 7 bases, the J end lost 3 bases, and 9 bases lay between the germline ends. The CDR3 is made up of 12 amino acids. This chain's CDR3 is CASTGGDTEAFF. The CDR3 nucleotides read TGTGCCAGCACTGGGGGAGACACTGAAGCTTTCTTT.